These 29 T cell receptor beta chains share one sample of origin, sequenced in a study of blood T cell repertoires in COVID-19. TCRdb keeps only in-frame clones here, not all; method: immunoSEQ multiplex PCR. Of tens of thousands of clones in the sample, 82% were seen once. The sample was peripheral blood. These receptors were obtained from a woman of 80 years or more with acute or convalescent COVID-19.

The chain combines TRBV7-7 with TRBJ2-5; D perhaps matches TRBD1 (6 bases). V dropped 2 bases and J dropped 1 base, with 11 bases sitting between them. The germline CDR1 and CDR2 sequences are SSHAT and FNYEAQ (reference sequence). This CDR3 is built from 15 residues. CDR3 coding DNA: TGTGCCAGCAGCTTACTTGGGACACCCCAAGAGACCCAGTACTTC. Translated, it gives CASSLLGTPQETQYF.

The CDR3 nucleotides are TGCGCCAGCAGTGAGTCTGCGGGAGGGCCCAATACGCAGTATTTT. Protein: CASSESAGGPNTQYF. The V call is TRBV10-1, the J call TRBJ2-3, with 9 bases matching TRBD2. CDR1 and CDR2 from the germline V gene are WNHNN and SYGVQD (reference sequence). CDR3 length: 15 residues. V was clipped by 0 bases and J by 7 bases; unmatched bases: 5.

The chain carries TRBV30 and TRBJ1-3; maybe TRBD1 (5 bases). This CDR3 contains 14 residues. V was clipped by 4 bases and J by 0 bases, with 10 bases between them. Germline CDR1 reads GTSNPN; CDR2 reads SVGIG (reference sequence). CDR3 DNA sequence: TGTGCCTGGACACTCGGGGGCTCTGGAAACACCATATATTTT. Its translation: CAWTLGGSGNTIYF.

The genes are TRBV5-1 and TRBJ2-7, with 9 bases fitting TRBD1. With 4 bases clipped from V and 5 bases from J, the junction kept 13 bases outside the gene matches. Per the germline V gene, CDR1 is SGHRS and CDR2 is YFSETQ. This CDR3 has 16 amino acids. In nucleotides, the CDR3 is TGCGCCAGCAGCGTGACATTGACAGGGGGGGTCCACGAGCAGTACTTC. Amino acids: CASSVTLTGGVHEQYF. The whole variable domain, remainder taken from reference TRBV5-1 and TRBJ2-7, is KAGVTQTPRYLIKTRGQQVTLSCSPISGHRSVSWYQQTPGQGLQFLFEYFSETQRNKGNFPGRFSGRQFSNSRSEMNVSTLELGDSALYLCASSVTLTGGVHEQYFGPGTRLTVT.

V is TRBV6-5 and J is TRBJ2-7; 8 bases map to TRBD1. Germline CDR1 is MNHEY and CDR2 is SVGAGI. This CDR3 region has 13 residues. J was trimmed by 4 bases and V by 6 bases; bases with no gene match: 5. The CDR3 DNA sequence: TGTGCCAGCAGGGACAGGGCAGTTTACGAGCAGTACTTC. It translates to CASRDRAVYEQYF.

This clone was recorded a few times. This rearrangement joins TRBV6-1 to TRBJ2-5; TRBD1 matches at 8 bases. CDR1 and CDR2 (germline): MNHNS, SASEGT. The V gene end was trimmed by 3 bases and the J gene end by 9 bases; junction bases not matched to a gene: 9. This CDR3 spans 14 amino acids. This CDR3 is CASSDPGQGRPQYF. CDR3 nucleotides: TGTGCCAGCAGTGACCCAGGACAGGGTCGGCCCCAGTACTTC.

V is TRBV28 and J is TRBJ2-7, with 8 nucleotides matching TRBD1. V trimming: 4 bases; J trimming: 2 bases; junction bases outside the gene matches: 7. This CDR3 is built from 15 residues. Germline CDR1 reads MDHEN; CDR2 reads SYDVKM. The CDR3: CASSSPGQVAYEQYF. The CDR3 coding sequence is TGTGCCAGCAGTTCTCCGGGACAGGTAGCCTACGAGCAGTACTTC.

The V gene is TRBV28, the J gene TRBJ1-2; D gene ambiguous. The CDR3 runs 14 residues. CDR1 and CDR2 from the germline V gene are MDHEN and SYDVKM. The V end lost 7 bases, the J end lost 6 bases, and 18 bases lay between the germline ends. The CDR3 is CASIITGVRDGYTF. In DNA form, the CDR3 reads TGTGCCAGCATTATTACGGGCGTGAGGGATGGCTACACCTTC.

This clone was detected ten times or more. The chain is built from TRBV6-5 and TRBJ2-1, with 13 positions matching TRBD2. V shed 8 bases, J shed 9 bases, and the junction held 4 bases outside the gene matches. Germline V CDR1 and CDR2: MNHEY, SVGAGI. CDR3 length: 13 amino acids. CDR3 in amino acids: CASSGLAGREQFF. The CDR3 DNA reads as TGTGCCAGCTCGGGACTAGCGGGACGTGAGCAGTTCTTC.

V is TRBV12-3 or TRBV12-4 and J is TRBJ1-2; D may be TRBD1 (5 bases). The CDR3 length is 12 residues. V lost 6 bases and J 8 bases, leaving 13 bases between the germline ends. As DNA, the CDR3 is TGTGCCAGCAGGAGAGACAGCGTCGGCTACACCTTC. Translating it yields CASRRDSVGYTF.

The J gene is TRBJ1-1, the V gene TRBV19; weak D call: TRBD1 (5 bases). The V gene's germline CDR1 is LNHDA and CDR2 SQIVND (reference sequence). The CDR3 has 13 residues. V lost 5 bases and J lost 5, with 12 bases in between. The CDR3 DNA is TGTGCCAGTAGTTTGGCCCGGGGGACTGAAGCTTTCTTT. Its translation is CASSLARGTEAFF.

The chain couples TRBV3-1 (or the pseudogene TRBV3-2) to TRBJ2-3; 12 bases agree with TRBD2. The CDR3 length is 14 residues. Unmatched junction bases numbered 2, after V lost 4 bases and J lost 6 bases. The germline V gene has CDR1 LGHDT and CDR2 YNNKEL (reference sequence). For the CDR3, the DNA is TGTGCCAGCAGCCGGACTAGCGGGGCCGATACGCAGTATTTT. Amino acids: CASSRTSGADTQYF.

V gene TRBV5-1 combines with J gene TRBJ1-4; weak D call: TRBD1 (5 bases). Per germline, CDR1 SGHRS and CDR2 YFSETQ. This CDR3 spans 16 amino acids. Trimming removed 0 bases from V and 0 bases from J, with 9 bases in between. DNA of the CDR3: TGCGCCAGCAGCTTGGGACAGCTTACAACTAATGAAAAACTGTTTTTT. Protein sequence: CASSLGQLTTNEKLFF.

This clone was detected once. The chain links TRBV12-3 or TRBV12-4 to TRBJ2-7; no reliable D call. With 2 bases removed from V and 3 bases from J, the gap between germline ends came to 5 bases. The CDR3 is 12 residues long. CDR3 in DNA: TGTGCCAGCAGTTTACTTATCTACGAGCAGTACTTC. This sequence encodes CASSLLIYEQYF.

J is TRBJ1-4 and V is TRBV7-8, with a tentative D call TRBD1 (6 bases). With 2 bases removed from V and 4 bases from J, the gap between germline ends came to 14 bases. In germline, CDR1 is SGHVS, CDR2 FQNEAQ. The CDR3 has 16 amino acids. CDR3 coding DNA: TGTGCCAGCAGCTTACGAGGGGGATTTAATAATGAAAAACTGTTTTTT. Encoded protein: CASSLRGGFNNEKLFF.

The V and J genes are TRBV19 and TRBJ2-3; 10 positions match TRBD1. This CDR3 region has 13 residues. Germline CDR1 is LNHDA and CDR2 is SQIVND (reference sequence). V dropped 7 bases and J dropped 10; count of bases not matched to a gene: 8. The CDR3: CASKGQGLFSQYF. CDR3 sequence (DNA): TGTGCCAGTAAGGGACAGGGGCTTTTTTCGCAGTATTTT.

This clone was counted between two and nine times. The chain couples TRBV5-4 to TRBJ2-4; 14 bases match TRBD2. The CDR3 has 14 amino acids. The V segment lost 10 bases and the J segment 2 bases; nucleotides outside the gene matches: 2. Germline CDR1 and CDR2: SGHNT and YYREEE (reference sequence). The CDR3 loop is CAGTSGGPKNIQYF. For the CDR3, the DNA is TGTGCCGGGACTAGCGGGGGACCCAAAAACATTCAGTACTTC.

With regard to this clone: The junction departs from germline at one end; a sequencing error may be responsible. The chain carries TRBV7-2 and TRBJ1-1, with TRBD1 matching 8 bases. The CDR3 spans 15 residues. Looked up from germline, CDR1 is SGHTA and CDR2 is FQGNSA. The DNA for the CDR3 is TGTGCCAGCAGCCTAGCCAACAGGGGGGTGACTGAAGCTTTCTTT. Its translation is CASSLANRGVTEAFF.

Concerning this clone itself: Other DNA sequences of this sample code for an identical CDR3. The DNA for the CDR3 is TGTGCCAGCAGGGGACAGGGGAATCAGCCCCAGCATTTT. Translated, it gives CASRGQGNQPQHF. The chain links TRBV12-3 or TRBV12-4 to TRBJ1-5, with 10 bases aligning to TRBD1. This CDR3 has 13 amino acids. V trimming: 6 bases; J trimming: 4 bases; junction bases outside the gene matches: 0.

J is TRBJ1-1 and V is TRBV27, with TRBD1 identical over 9 bases. The CDR3 is 14 residues long. The germline V gene has CDR1 MNHEY and CDR2 SMNVEV (reference sequence). V was pared by 10 bases and J by 3 bases, with 9 bases of the junction left unmatched. DNA for the CDR3: TGTGCCACCGGGACAGGGAGGGGTTACACTGAAGCTTTCTTT. Its protein product is CATGTGRGYTEAFF.

This clone was recorded a few times. The chain is built from TRBV28 and TRBJ2-1; 12 nucleotides align to TRBD2. With V trimmed by 8 bases and J by 6 bases, 14 bases remained unmatched. Germline CDR1 and CDR2: MDHEN and SYDVKM. This CDR3 has 17 residues. The CDR3 nucleotides read TGTGCCAGCTCCCCGAGGACTAGCGGGAATCTAGTCAATGAGCAGTTCTTC. It specifies CASSPRTSGNLVNEQFF.

This clone was recorded at least ten times. V usage is TRBV7-6 and J usage is TRBJ1-6; a possible D gene is TRBD1 (5 bases). The V end lost 1 base, the J end lost 8 bases, and 15 bases lay between the germline ends. CDR3 size: 16 residues. CDR1 is SGHVS and CDR2 is FNYEAQ in the germline V gene. In nucleotides, the CDR3 is TGTGCCAGCAGCTTAGGTTTCGGGGGGACGGATTCACCCCTCCACTTT. Encoded protein: CASSLGFGGTDSPLHF. The full variable domain, with the rest looked up from reference TRBV7-6 and TRBJ1-6, is GAGVSQSPRYKVTKRGQDVALRCDPISGHVSLYWYRQALGQGPEFLTYFNYEAQQDKSGLPNDRFSAERPEGSISTLTIQRTEQRDSAMYRCASSLGFGGTDSPLHFGNGTRLTVT.

The rearrangement joins TRBV6-5 to TRBJ2-3, with TRBD2 identical over 10 bases. Germline V gene lookup returns CDR1 MNHEY and CDR2 SVGAGI. Unmatched junction bases numbered 6, after V lost 9 bases and J lost 0 bases. This CDR3 region has 15 residues. For the CDR3, the DNA is TGTGCCAGTGGGACTAGCGCAAAAAGCACAGATACGCAGTATTTT. Protein sequence: CASGTSAKSTDTQYF.

V gene TRBV6-2 or TRBV6-3 combines with J gene TRBJ2-7; 13 positions match TRBD2. CDR1 and CDR2 from the germline V gene are MNHEY and SVGEGT. The V segment lost 0 bases and the J segment 2 bases; nucleotides outside the gene matches: 4. The CDR3 runs to 17 residues. DNA of the CDR3: TGTGCCAGCAGTTACTCTTTAGGACTAGCGGGAGCCTACGAGCAGTACTTC. Translating gives CASSYSLGLAGAYEQYF.

CDR3 sequence reads: CAISDRTGRGETQYF. For the CDR3, the DNA is TGTGCCATCAGTGATAGGACAGGGCGAGGGGAGACCCAGTACTTC. The V and J genes are TRBV10-3 and TRBJ2-5; 8 bases agree with TRBD1. V shed 3 bases and J 5 bases; nucleotides not matched to a gene: 8. This CDR3 comprises 15 residues. Germline lookup yields CDR1 ENHRY and CDR2 SYGVKD.

The chain carries TRBV11-2 and TRBJ2-1; D gene ambiguous. Germline CDR1 SGHAT, CDR2 FQNNGV. Deletions cut 0 bases from V and 8 bases from J, with 11 bases between. This CDR3 spans 14 amino acids. The CDR3: CASSLDRRSDEQFF. The CDR3 DNA is TGTGCCAGCAGCTTAGATCGTCGGAGCGATGAGCAGTTCTTC.

The chain is built from TRBV29-1 and TRBJ1-2; weak D call: TRBD1 (6 bases). V was clipped by 3 bases and J by 7 bases, with 12 bases between them. Germline V gene lookup returns CDR1 SQVTM and CDR2 ANQGSEA. The CDR3 totals 12 residues. This CDR3 is CSVDTNRAGYTF. CDR3 nucleotides: TGCAGCGTTGACACCAACAGGGCTGGCTACACCTTC.

The rearrangement links TRBV7-8 to TRBJ1-5, with no clear D. This CDR3 is built from 15 residues. Looked up from germline, CDR1 is SGHVS and CDR2 is FQNEAQ. Between the trimmed V and J ends, which lost 4 bases and 7 bases, there was a span of 17 bases. The CDR3: CASSSRPWRAQPQHF. The CDR3 nucleotides read TGTGCCAGCAGCTCCAGACCGTGGAGGGCCCAGCCCCAGCATTTT.

The chain joins TRBV6-5 to TRBJ2-1; no firm D call. Trimming shortened V by 4 bases and J by 4 bases, and 11 bases separated the two germline ends. CDR3 length: 14 amino acids. Germline-derived CDR1 and CDR2 are MNHEY and SVGAGI. In DNA form, the CDR3 reads TGTGCCAGCAGTTCGGTGACAATTTACAATGAGCAGTTCTTC. This encodes CASSSVTIYNEQFF.